This TCR beta chain was identified during a study of OX40 agonist ivuxolimab in advanced cancers. Study background: Eligibility rules accepted prior anti-PD-1, anti-PD-L1 or anti-CTLA-4 therapy, and over 35% had some. Study-wide results and limits: Within 6 weeks, CD4+ and CD8+ blood T cells expanded clonally at 0.1 to 3.0 mg/kg.

This CDR3 spans 15 amino acids. Germline V gives CDR1 MDHEN, CDR2 SYDVKM. Trimming took off 4 bases at V and 0 bases at J, with 9 bases between the two ends. Collection of blood occurred at baseline, at cycle 4 day 1, and at cycle 7 day 1. Data came from immunoSEQ multiplex PCR; TCRdb stores just in-frame clones and leaves some out. Here the sample spans some 21,000 clones, roughly nine tenths being singletons. By share, this clone ranks as medium-sized. Its antigen remains unidentified. The input for sequencing was CD4+ or CD8+ T cells sorted from blood, taken in a trial of the OX40 agonist ivuxolimab. The receptor comes from an adult with an advanced solid tumor such as melanoma, head and neck, liver or kidney cancer. This chain connects TRBV28 to TRBJ2-2, with D perhaps TRBD2 (6 bases). The CDR3 region is CASSSGRPNTGELFF. DNA of the CDR3: TGTGCCAGCAGTTCCGGGAGACCGAACACCGGGGAGCTGTTTTTT.